This record looks at one TCR beta chain sequence and its context. Germline V gene data show CDR1 as MGHRA and CDR2 as YSYEKL. This CDR3 has 13 residues. V was trimmed by 0 bases and J by 7 bases, leaving 9 bases between them. The entry originates in a study of blood T cell repertoires in COVID-19. Produced via immunoSEQ multiplex PCR; TCRdb's table is partial and in-frame only. The sample comprises roughly 320,000 clones, 90% of which are singletons, and 3.5% to 5% rests with the top ten. The receptor's source is a woman aged 25 to 39 who had been exposed to COVID-19. Sequencing was carried out using PBMCs or T cells enriched from blood (not recorded which). The chain has TRBV4-1 and TRBJ2-5; TRBD2 might be the D (5 bases). CDR3 amino acids: CASSQEEVGTQYF. DNA of the CDR3: TGCGCCAGCAGCCAAGAGGAGGTGGGGACCCAGTACTTC.